A single sample is the source of the 20 T cell receptor beta chains below, sequenced in a study of molecular identifiers for immune sequencing clone quantification. MiXCR, applied by TCRdb to the PCR reads, yields one record per CDR3 protein. The table includes about 98,000 distinct CDR3 sequences, 30% to 45% detected once. Input material: naive CD8+ T cells from blood, with Jurkat cell RNA spiked in. Noted subset: FACS-sorted CD8+CD4-CCR7+CD45RA+ naive T cells. The receptor source for this set is a human donor in good health. Some libraries in this study had Jurkat cell RNA spiked in.

This clonotype was counted a few times. The rearrangement links TRBV12-3 or TRBV12-4 to TRBJ2-7; 10 nucleotides agree with TRBD1. This CDR3 is built from 15 residues. V shed 2 bases and J 2 bases; nucleotides not matched to a gene: 3. The CDR3 sequence: CASSLWDRGAYEQYF. The CDR3 DNA reads TGTGCCAGCAGTTTATGGGACAGGGGAGCCTACGAGCAGTACTTC.

Of note for this clonotype: Given a much more abundant clone one base away, this may be a read error. The chain combines TRBV28 with TRBJ2-4; TRBD2 is a possible D gene (6 bases). The CDR3 length is 16 residues. Germline V gene data show CDR1 as MDHEN and CDR2 as SYDVKM. The CDR3 is CASRSLAVLAKDIQYF. Here the CDR3 DNA reads TGTGCCAGCAGATCTTTAGCGGTTTTAGCCAAAGACATTCAGTACTTC.

The rearrangement uses TRBV28 and TRBJ1-5; D perhaps matches TRBD1 (5 bases). The CDR3 totals 16 residues. The germline gives CDR1 MDHEN, CDR2 SYDVKM. Trimming took 3 bases from V and 6 from J, leaving 18 bases between them. CDR3 sequence (DNA): TGTGCCAGCAGTTTGTTAGTGGGGCAGGGACGTCAGCCCCAGCATTTT. Encoded protein: CASSLLVGQGRQPQHF.

This clonotype was observed a handful of times. V usage is TRBV6-5 and J usage is TRBJ2-7, with 8 bases identical to TRBD1. Germline CDR1 and CDR2: MNHEY and SVGAGI. The junction had 5 bases not matched to a gene; V was cut back by 6 bases and J by 4 bases. This CDR3 contains 13 residues. DNA for the CDR3: TGTGCCAGCAGGCCAGGGGGCGGGTACGAGCAGTACTTC. The encoded protein is CASRPGGGYEQYF.

This clonotype was counted only a few times. The chain couples TRBV12-3 or TRBV12-4 to TRBJ2-1; D remains unclear. The CDR3 is 12 amino acids. V lost 3 bases to trimming and J lost 8 bases, with 8 bases between them. CDR3 sequence (DNA): TGTGCCAGCAGTTTTGGAGTGGATGAGCAGTTCTTC. It translates to CASSFGVDEQFF.

On this clonotype: This may be a read error: a much more frequent sequence differs by one nucleotide. The chain couples TRBV28 to TRBJ1-1, with D possibly TRBD1 on 5 matching bases. CDR3 length equals 13 residues. Germline-derived CDR1 and CDR2 are MDHEN and SYDVKM. The CDR3 reads CASSLWTDTGAFF. As DNA, the CDR3 is TGTGCCAGCAGTTTATGGACAGACACTGGAGCTTTCTTT. Full variable domain (remainder filled in from reference TRBV28 and TRBJ1-1): DVKVTQSSRYLVKRTGEKVFLECVQDMDHENMFWYRQDPGLGLRLIYFSYDVKMKEKGDIPEGYSVSREKKERFSLILESASTNQTSMYLCASSLWTDTGAFFGQGTRLTVV.

The chain is built from TRBV6-2 or TRBV6-3 and TRBJ2-3; 11 bases are shared with TRBD2. Germline V gives CDR1 MNHEY, CDR2 SVGEGT. The trim removed 5 bases at V and 5 bases at J, leaving 6 bases unmatched. CDR3 size: 15 residues. The CDR3: CASSIAGGPGDTQYF. The CDR3 DNA reads TGTGCCAGCAGTATAGCGGGAGGGCCGGGAGATACGCAGTATTTT.

The J gene is TRBJ2-5, the V gene TRBV2; weak D call: TRBD1 (6 bases). Germline values: CDR1 SNHLY, CDR2 FYNNEI. The CDR3 contains 12 residues. V was pared by 7 bases and J by 3 bases, with 9 bases between. CDR3 sequence: CASTGVEETQYF. In DNA form, the CDR3 reads TGTGCCAGCACAGGGGTAGAAGAGACCCAGTACTTC.

This clonotype was detected a few times. It is unclear where the CDR3 begins or ends on the DNA, so no DNA is shown, and the CDR3 is as TCRdb lists it. This chain connects TRBV28 to TRBJ2-3; TRBD1 is the table's D call and was not checked against the DNA. The germline V gene has CDR1 MDHEN and CDR2 SYDVKM. The CDR3 region is 15 residues in length, termini included. CDR3 sequence reads: CASSILDRGTDTQYF.

At least ten counts were recorded for this clonotype. This CDR3 reads CASASGPTYEQYF. The CDR3 DNA sequence: TGTGCTAGTGCCTCTGGGCCGACCTACGAGCAGTACTTC. The chain recombines TRBV12-5 with TRBJ2-7; D is unclear. V was cut by 7 bases and J by 2 bases, with 12 bases left in between. The CDR3 length is 13 residues. CDR1 is LGHNT, CDR2 FRNRAP, per germline.

V usage is TRBV7-9 and J usage is TRBJ2-5, with D possibly TRBD2 on 6 matching bases. V lost 8 bases and J 2 bases, leaving 18 bases between the germline ends. The CDR3 has 15 residues. Germline loops: CDR1 SEHNR, CDR2 FQNEAQ (reference sequence). CDR3 loop: CASSSRGTRQETQYF. The DNA for the CDR3 is TGTGCCAGCTCCTCCCGGGGGACTCGGCAAGAGACCCAGTACTTC. Complete variable domain (other parts from reference TRBV7-9 and TRBJ2-5): DTGVSQNPRHKITKRGQNVTFRCDPISEHNRLYWYRQTLGQGPEFLTYFQNEAQLEKSRLLSDRFSAERPKGSFSTLEIQRTEQGDSAMYLCASSSRGTRQETQYFGPGTRLLVL.

Notes on this clonotype: A read error may account for a junction end that differs from germline. The chain has TRBV29-1 and TRBJ2-1; a weak D match, TRBD2 (6 bases). The CDR3 contains 14 residues. Germline V gene lookup returns CDR1 SQVTM and CDR2 ANQGSEA. The CDR3 DNA sequence: TGCAGCGCCGAACGGGAGAGCGGATACAATGAGCTGTTCTTC. Its protein is CSAERESGYNELFF.

This clonotype was picked up a small number of times. This rearrangement joins TRBV7-9 to TRBJ2-1; tentatively, D is TRBD1 (6 bases). Germline-derived CDR1 and CDR2 are SEHNR and FQNEAQ (reference sequence). The CDR3 runs to 15 residues. Trimming cost V 2 bases and J 4 bases, with 12 bases left between them. This chain's CDR3 is CASSLSPGDYNEQFF. The CDR3 region has the DNA TGTGCCAGCAGCTTATCCCCAGGGGATTACAATGAGCAGTTCTTC.

This clonotype was counted only a few times. This chain links TRBV27 with TRBJ2-3; 7 bases line up with TRBD1. The CDR3 runs to 13 residues. V was pared by 6 bases and J by 2 bases, with 2 bases of the junction left unmatched. CDR1 and CDR2 from the germline V gene are MNHEY and SMNVEV (reference sequence). In DNA, the CDR3 is TGTGCCAGCAGCGGACAGGTCACAGATACGCAGTATTTT. It specifies CASSGQVTDTQYF.

This clonotype was detected many times. The chain has TRBV29-1 and TRBJ2-3, with D possibly called TRBD1 or TRBD2 (5 bases each). Germline V gives CDR1 SQVTM, CDR2 ANQGSEA. The CDR3 sequence is 15 residues long. The V end lost 4 bases, the J end lost 5 bases, and 19 bases lay between the germline ends. The CDR3 DNA follows: TGCAGCGTTGGAAGAGGGGACCCTCTGGTAGATACGCAGTATTTT. Residues: CSVGRGDPLVDTQYF.

This clonotype came up many times. The rearrangement joins TRBV6-6 to TRBJ2-7; no firm D call. Looked up from germline, CDR1 is MNHNY and CDR2 is SVGAGI (reference sequence). The CDR3 is 12 amino acids. Trimming took off 6 bases at V and 3 bases at J, with 9 bases between the two ends. DNA for the CDR3: TGTGCCAGCAGCCCGGGTAACTACGAGCAGTACTTC. This gives the protein CASSPGNYEQYF.

The chain combines TRBV20-1 with TRBJ2-3, with a possible D match to TRBD1 (6 bases). The V end was cut by 3 bases, the J end by 2 bases, with 21 bases between. The CDR3 contains 17 residues. CDR1 DFQATT and CDR2 SNEGSKA come from the germline V gene (reference sequence). The CDR3 bases are TGCAGTGCTAGTCTCAGGGGCATATCTCCGAACACAGATACGCAGTATTTT. This sequence encodes CSASLRGISPNTDTQYF.

This clonotype was seen repeatedly, ten times or more. This sequence joins TRBV14 and TRBJ2-7; TRBD1 aligns across 7 bases. J lost 3 bases, V lost 4 bases, and 0 bases had no gene match. This CDR3 comprises 12 residues. Germline assignment: CDR1 SGHDN and CDR2 FVKESK. CDR3 loop: CASSRQGYEQYF. The CDR3 DNA reads TGTGCCAGCAGCCGACAGGGCTACGAGCAGTACTTC.

As DNA, the CDR3 is TGTGCCAGCAAGGGAGCGCCCTCAGATACGCAGTATTTT. Translating gives CASKGAPSDTQYF. The rearrangement joins TRBV2 to TRBJ2-3; TRBD2 might be the D (5 bases). The germline V gene encodes CDR1 SNHLY and CDR2 FYNNEI. Trimming stripped 7 bases from V and 4 bases from J, with 12 bases between. CDR3 length equals 13 residues.

The gene calls are TRBV20-1 and TRBJ2-7, with D perhaps TRBD2 (5 bases). The V gene lost 1 base and the J gene lost 2 bases, with 15 bases spanning the gap. Per the germline V gene, CDR1 is DFQATT and CDR2 is SNEGSKA (reference sequence). The CDR3 is 15 residues long. CDR3 region: CSARAALETTYEQYF. DNA of the CDR3: TGCAGTGCTAGAGCGGCGCTAGAGACTACCTACGAGCAGTACTTC.